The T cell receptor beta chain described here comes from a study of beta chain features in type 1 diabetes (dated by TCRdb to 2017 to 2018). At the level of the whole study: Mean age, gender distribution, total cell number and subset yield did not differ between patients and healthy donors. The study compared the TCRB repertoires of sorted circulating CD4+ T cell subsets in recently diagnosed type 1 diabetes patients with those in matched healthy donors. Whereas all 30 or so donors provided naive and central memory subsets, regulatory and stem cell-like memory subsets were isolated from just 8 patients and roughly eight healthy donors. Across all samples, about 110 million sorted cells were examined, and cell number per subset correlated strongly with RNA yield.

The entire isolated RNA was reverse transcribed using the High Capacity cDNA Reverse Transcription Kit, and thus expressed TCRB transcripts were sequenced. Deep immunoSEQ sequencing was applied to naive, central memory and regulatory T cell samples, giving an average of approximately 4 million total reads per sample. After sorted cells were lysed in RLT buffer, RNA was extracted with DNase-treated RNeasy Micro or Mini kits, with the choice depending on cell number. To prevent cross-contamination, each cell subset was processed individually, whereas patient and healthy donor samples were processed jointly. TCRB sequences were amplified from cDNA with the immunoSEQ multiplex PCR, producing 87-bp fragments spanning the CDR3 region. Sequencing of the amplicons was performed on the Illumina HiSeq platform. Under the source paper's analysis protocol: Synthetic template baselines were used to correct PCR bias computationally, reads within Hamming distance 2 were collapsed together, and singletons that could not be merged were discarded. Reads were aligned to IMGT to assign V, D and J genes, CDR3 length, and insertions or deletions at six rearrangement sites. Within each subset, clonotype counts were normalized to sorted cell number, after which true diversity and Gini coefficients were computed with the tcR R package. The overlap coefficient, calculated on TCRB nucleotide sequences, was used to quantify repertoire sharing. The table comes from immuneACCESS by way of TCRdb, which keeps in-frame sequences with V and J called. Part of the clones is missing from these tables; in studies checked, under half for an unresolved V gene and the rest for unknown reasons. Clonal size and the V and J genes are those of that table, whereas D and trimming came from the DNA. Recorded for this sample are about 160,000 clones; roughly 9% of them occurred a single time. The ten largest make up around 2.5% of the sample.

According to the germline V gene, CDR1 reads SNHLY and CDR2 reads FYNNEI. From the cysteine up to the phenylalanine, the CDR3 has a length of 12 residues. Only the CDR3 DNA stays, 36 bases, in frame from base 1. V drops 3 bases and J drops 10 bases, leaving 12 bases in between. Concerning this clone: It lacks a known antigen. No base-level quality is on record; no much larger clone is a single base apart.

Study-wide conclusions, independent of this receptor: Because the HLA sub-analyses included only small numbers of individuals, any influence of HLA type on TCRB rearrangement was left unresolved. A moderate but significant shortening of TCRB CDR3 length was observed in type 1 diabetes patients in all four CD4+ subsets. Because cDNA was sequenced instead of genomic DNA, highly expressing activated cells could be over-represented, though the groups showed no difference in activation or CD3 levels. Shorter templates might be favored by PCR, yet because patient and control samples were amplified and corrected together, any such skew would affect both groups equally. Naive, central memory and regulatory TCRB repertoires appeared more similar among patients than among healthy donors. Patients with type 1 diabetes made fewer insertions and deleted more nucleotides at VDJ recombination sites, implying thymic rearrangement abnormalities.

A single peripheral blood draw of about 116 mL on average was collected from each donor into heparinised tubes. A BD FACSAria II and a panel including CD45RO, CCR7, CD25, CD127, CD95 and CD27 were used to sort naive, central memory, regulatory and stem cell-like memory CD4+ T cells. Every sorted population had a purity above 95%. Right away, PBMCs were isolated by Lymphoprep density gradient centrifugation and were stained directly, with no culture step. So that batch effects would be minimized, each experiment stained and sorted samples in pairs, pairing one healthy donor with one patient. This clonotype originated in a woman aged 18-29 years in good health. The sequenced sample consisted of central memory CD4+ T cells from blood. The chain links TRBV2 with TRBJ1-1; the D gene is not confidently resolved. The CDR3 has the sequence CASSESGIAAFF. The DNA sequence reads TGTGCCAGCAGTGAGTCCGGGATCGCAGCTTTCTTT.